This note documents a single TCR beta chain sequence. It lacks a known antigen. No base quality values were provided; no much bigger clone lies one nucleotide off. Libraries were prepared through the immunoSEQ multiplex PCR assay. For the multiplex PCR, a mixture combining 60 forward primers for TCR Vbeta segments and 13 reverse primers for TCR Jbeta segments was used. The CDR3 region of rearranged TCR beta genes was amplified from genomic DNA by a multiplex PCR assay. The Illumina HiSeq System was used to sequence the amplified TCR beta libraries as 87-base-pair reads. From the authors' description of their analysis: In a later analysis, tens of millions of unique TCR beta chains were counted across the approximately 640 repertoires, and roughly 9.9 million of these chains were shared by at least two donors. Raw reads were error-corrected and collapsed into unique sequences by a nearest-neighbor algorithm in which closely related sequences were merged to remove PCR and sequencing errors. Alignment of CDR3 sequences to IMGT reference sequences was used to assign V, D and J gene segments. Each retained sequence needed at least a six-nucleotide match to both a V gene segment and a J gene segment. A rearrangement counted as productive if the CDR3 had no stop codons and remained in frame with V and J, and every other rearrangement counted as non-productive. Following IMGT convention, CDR3 was defined as the stretch from the second conserved V-encoded cysteine up to the conserved J-encoded phenylalanine. Sequences without an unambiguous match to a single V gene segment were excluded from the earlier analysis of 587 of the donors. An earlier analysis of approximately 590 of the donors classified V segments as functional when productive rearrangements were above 56.7% and as segregating when the standard deviation between donors was above 5%. A statistical classification framework was built for diagnosing cytomegalovirus status from the catalog of TCR beta chain sequences. In a later analysis, TCR nucleotide sequences were compared against IMGT/GENE-DB human TR gene sequences so that V and J genes could be assigned. In a later analysis, CDR3 sequences and most-parsimonious VDJ recombination scenarios were assigned using the TCRdist pipeline. In a later analysis, each TCR beta chain was defined by its CDR3 amino acid sequence together with its V-gene family, and reads without a unique V-gene family were excluded. A later analysis removed 450 to 600 highly shared, low-generation-probability nucleotide sequences to deal with suspected cross-contamination and a sequencing artifact. For each public chain, a later analysis derived a clonal expansion index from normalized ranks of inferred template counts within each repertoire. In a later analysis, generation probabilities were computed with a VDJ recombination model fitted to out-of-frame rearrangements, and the resulting probabilities were checked against IGoR. Hypergeometric tests were used in a later analysis to score TCR-TCR, TCR-HLA and TCR-CMV co-occurrence, with a repertoire-size bias correction applied to the TCR pairs. To estimate false discovery rates, a later analysis permuted the HLA or CMV assignments 20 times. In a later analysis, co-occurring TCRs were grouped using DBSCAN, and TCRdist sequence similarity was added for clustering within HLA-allele-positive subsets. Repertoires with fewer than 30,000 or more than 120,000 public chains, plus five repertoires with anomalous nucleotide sharing, were excluded from co-occurrence clustering. This is the immuneACCESS table as TCRdb keeps it, with only in-frame sequences that have V and J called. A part of the clones is gone; compared with another copy, unresolved V genes explain less than half, and the rest is unexplained. That table is the source of V, J and clone size, and D and trimming were worked out from the DNA. This sample has about 190,000 clones in its table, and around 87% of those were observed once. Over 1% of the sample lies in the top ten.

The record originates from a study of cytomegalovirus exposure and HLA in healthy donors (dated by TCRdb to about 2017). For the study in its entirety: In an earlier analysis of around 540 of the donors, 276 Gb of sequence data and about 110 million unique TCR beta sequences from 150 million to 200 million T cells were reported. About 320 gigabases of sequencing data and approximately 85 million unique TCR sequences were included in an early release covering 550 to 800 HLA-typed donors. The genetic ancestry cluster associated with self-reported Caucasian donors included roughly four fifths of the roughly 360 genotyped donors. The study aimed to test whether signatures of past pathogen exposure could be identified by cataloging public T cell receptors. Using immunosequencing, the study profiled T cell repertoires from fewer than 700 subjects and related those repertoires to cytomegalovirus serostatus. In addition to the first cohort of 650 to 750 subjects, a separate validation cohort of approximately 130 different subjects was used. The study combined high-throughput TCR immunosequencing, statistical association of individual TCRs with disease status, and machine learning to predict cytomegalovirus infection status. A later analysis re-examined previously published TCR beta repertoires from several hundred donors and added high-resolution HLA genotyping to investigate patterns of TCR occurrence. In the later analysis, no new phenotypic data were used to find candidate immune exposures; instead, reliance was placed on TCR beta sequences and their occurrence across donors. An earlier analysis of more than 450 of the donors used high-throughput TCR beta sequencing to judge whether each TCR beta V gene segment behaved as functional or pseudogenic. Donor age, sex, ethnicity and CMV serostatus were compiled together with the repertoire data. A later genetic analysis used genome-wide SNP genotypes for about three fifths of the 666 donors, treating that subset as a discovery cohort. Every repertoire in the discovery cohort had been generated on one and the same sequencing platform. Both class I and class II loci were covered by HLA typing, at four-digit resolution. Typing coverage differed by locus: A, B, C, DRB1 and DQB1 were typed in about 629-640 donors, DQA1 in 500 to 550, DPA1 in around 610, and DPB1 in approximately 450. Because of strong linkage in the cohort, a few DR-DQ haplotypes were treated as single units for association and clustering. Among under 450 genotyped donors of the cohort, an average of around 240,000 unique TCR beta nucleotide sequences were sequenced per donor, roughly 20% of them non-productive. Overall study results and their limits: Linkage disequilibrium might explain the correlated functional status among segregating V segments, but an unknown experimental factor could not be excluded. Immune exposure information for the cohort was limited to CMV serostatus. Three of the identified cytomegalovirus-associated TCR beta chains were confirmed in vitro to be specific for cytomegalovirus antigens. Across donors, most TCR sequences were observed very rarely, whereas some public TCRs were present in many individuals. A cluster of highly shared sequence variants was judged likely to represent a technical artifact of the sequencing pipeline. Compared with equally common non-associated chains, HLA-associated TCR beta chains in a later analysis were more clonally expanded and had lower generation probabilities. In both the original and validation cohorts, the classifier was reported to diagnose cytomegalovirus status with high specificity and sensitivity. The earlier analysis of some 540 of the donors excluded 15 to 20 rarely observed V segments, including chromosome 9 orphons, because counts were too low. When HLA alleles, especially DR and DQ, strongly co-occurred, TCR associations were difficult to assign to individual alleles. A later genetic analysis reported fewer N-insertions in productive TCRs among donors in an Asian-associated ancestry cluster than the roughly 620-donor mean. In a later analysis, around 15,000 TCR beta sequences were associated with specific HLA alleles at a false discovery rate of 0.05. In a later analysis, TCR association rates were found to vary across HLA loci, with the most associated TCRs seen for DRB1 alleles and the fewest for HLA-C alleles. Presence/absence analyses assumed roughly uniform sequencing depth across donors, an assumption that may not hold. In the study, roughly 160 TCR beta chains were listed as associated with cytomegalovirus. Most CMV-associated TCR beta chains appeared to be HLA-restricted in a later analysis, and the HLA associations seemed to be driven largely by CMV exposure. Because HLA typing was missing for some donors at each locus, association tests included only the typed subset. Because the 87-base-pair reads could not distinguish some IMGT-functional V segments, including TRBV6-2 and TRBV6-3, those segments were excluded. An association between a missense DCLRE1C variant and V-gene and J-gene trimming of TCR beta chains was found in a later genetic analysis and replicated in an independent cohort. A further reported finding was that TCR beta sequences accurately predicted the HLA-A and HLA-B alleles for most subjects in the first cohort. A later analysis reported that several top co-occurrence clusters appeared linked to parvovirus B19, influenza, CMV and Epstein-Barr virus. This cohort had only TCR beta chains sequenced, and the lack of alpha or paired-chain data limited which features could be detected. In an earlier analysis of some 550 of the donors, most TCR beta V segments were observed in productive rearrangements about 87% or about 30% of the time, broadly matching IMGT annotations. It was suggested by the authors that the approach could potentially be generalized to other disease states and immunological phenotypes.

The germline V gene encodes CDR1 MNHNS and CDR2 SASEGT. There are 15 amino acids in the CDR3, from cysteine to phenylalanine inclusive. The retained sequence is limited to the CDR3, 45 bases, with the frame set at the first base. Germline trimming amounts to 6 bases on V and 1 base on J, with 6 as the count of junction bases outside the gene matches. In total, 630 or so healthy bone marrow donors made up the cohort. Cohort members were all nominally healthy when sampled, although unrecorded immune exposures were likely present. The donor tested CMV seronegative and was one of the 352 seronegative cohort members. Each donor provided a peripheral blood sample, and peripheral blood mononuclear cells were used for TCR beta sequencing. The Qiagen DNeasy Blood Extraction Kit was used to extract genomic DNA from the blood cell samples.

The source of this sequence is a man under 40 in good health and CMV-seronegative. The chain couples TRBV6-1 to TRBJ1-1, and 9 junctional nucleotides match TRBD1. Sequencing used PBMCs. The CDR3 has the sequence CASSYRGRENTEAFF. The DNA reads as follows: TGTGCCAGCAGCTACAGGGGGCGGGAGAACACTGAAGCTTTCTTT.